Each of the 3 T cell receptor beta chains below was sequenced from the same sample in a study of blood T cell repertoires in COVID-19. Generated by immunoSEQ multiplex PCR, the TCRdb table keeps only in-frame clones and is missing some. The sample consists of roughly 180,000 clones, 82% of them appearing once. Sequenced: PBMCs or T cells enriched from blood (not recorded which). The receptors originated from a man between 60 and 75 years old who had recovered from COVID-19.

The chain employs TRBV19 and TRBJ2-7; 10 bases match TRBD1. The CDR3 length is 15 residues. Germline V gene lookup returns CDR1 LNHDA and CDR2 SQIVND (reference sequence). Trimming removed 1 base from V and 3 bases from J; junction bases left unmatched: 3. Here the CDR3 reads CASSIGGTGVYEQYF. CDR3 nucleotide sequence: TGTGCCAGTAGTATAGGAGGGACAGGGGTCTACGAGCAGTACTTC. The full variable domain, in which reference TRBV19 and TRBJ2-7 provide the parts outside the CDR3, is DGGITQSPKYLFRKEGQNVTLSCEQNLNHDAMYWYRQDPGQGLRLIYYSQIVNDFQKGDIAEGYSVSREKKESFPLTVTSAQKNPTAFYLCASSIGGTGVYEQYFGPGTRLTVT.

This chain joins TRBV25-1 and TRBJ2-5; 7 bases are shared with TRBD1. This CDR3 contains 15 residues. With 3 bases clipped from V and 4 bases from J, the junction kept 8 bases outside the gene matches. In germline, CDR1 is MGHDK, CDR2 SYGVNS. This CDR3 reads CASSESGGEVETQYF. CDR3 coding DNA: TGTGCCAGCAGTGAGTCAGGGGGTGAGGTAGAGACCCAGTACTTC.

The chain uses TRBV5-5 and TRBJ2-7; 7 nucleotides match TRBD2. Trimming at V came to 3 bases and at J to 0 bases, leaving 6 bases not matched to a gene. Germline V gene lookup returns CDR1 SGHKS and CDR2 YYEKEE (reference sequence). This CDR3 contains 15 residues. The chain's CDR3 is CASSWGEGSSYEQYF. In DNA, the CDR3 is TGTGCCAGCAGCTGGGGGGAGGGGAGCTCCTACGAGCAGTACTTC.